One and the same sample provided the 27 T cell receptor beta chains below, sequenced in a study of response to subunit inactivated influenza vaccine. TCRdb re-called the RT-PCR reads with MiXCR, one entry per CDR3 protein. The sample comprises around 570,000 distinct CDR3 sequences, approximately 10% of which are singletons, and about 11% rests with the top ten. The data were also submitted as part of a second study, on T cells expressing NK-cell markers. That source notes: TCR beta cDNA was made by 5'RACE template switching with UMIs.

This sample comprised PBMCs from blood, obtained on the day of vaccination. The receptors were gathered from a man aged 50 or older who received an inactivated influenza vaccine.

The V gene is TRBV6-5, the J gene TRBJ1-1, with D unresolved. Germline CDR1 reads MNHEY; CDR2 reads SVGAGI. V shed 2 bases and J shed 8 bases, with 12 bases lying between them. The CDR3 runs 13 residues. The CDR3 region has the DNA TGTGCCAGCAGTTACGCAGATCCAAGCGAAGCTTTCTTT. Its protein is CASSYADPSEAFF.

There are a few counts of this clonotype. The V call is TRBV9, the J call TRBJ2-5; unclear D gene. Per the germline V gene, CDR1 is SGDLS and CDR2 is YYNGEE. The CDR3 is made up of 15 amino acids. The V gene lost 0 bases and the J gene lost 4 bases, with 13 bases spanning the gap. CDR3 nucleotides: TGTGCCAGCAGCGTAGCAGGCGCTGCCCTAGAGACCCAGTACTTC. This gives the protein CASSVAGAALETQYF. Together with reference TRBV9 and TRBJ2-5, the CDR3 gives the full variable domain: DSGVTQTPKHLITATGQRVTLRCSPRSGDLSVYWYQQSLDQGLQFLIQYYNGEERAKGNILERFSAQQFPDLHSELNLSSLELGDSALYFCASSVAGAALETQYFGPGTRLLVL.

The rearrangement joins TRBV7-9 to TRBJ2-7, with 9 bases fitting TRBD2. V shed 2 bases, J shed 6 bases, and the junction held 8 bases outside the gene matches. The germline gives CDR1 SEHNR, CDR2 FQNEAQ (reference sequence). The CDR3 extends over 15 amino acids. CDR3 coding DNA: TGTGCCAGCAGCTTATTAGCGGGGGCCGACGGCGAGCAGTACTTC. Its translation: CASSLLAGADGEQYF. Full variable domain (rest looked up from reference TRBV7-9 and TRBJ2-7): DTGVSQNPRHKITKRGQNVTFRCDPISEHNRLYWYRQTLGQGPEFLTYFQNEAQLEKSRLLSDRFSAERPKGSFSTLEIQRTEQGDSAMYLCASSLLAGADGEQYFGPGTRLTVT.

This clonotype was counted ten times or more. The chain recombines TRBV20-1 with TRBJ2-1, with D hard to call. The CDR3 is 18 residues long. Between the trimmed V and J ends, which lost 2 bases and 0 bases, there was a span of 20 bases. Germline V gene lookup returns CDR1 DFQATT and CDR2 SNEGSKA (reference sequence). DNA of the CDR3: TGCAGTGCTAGACCCCAGTTTCTGGGTCTGGGCTCCTACAATGAGCAGTTCTTC. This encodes CSARPQFLGLGSYNEQFF.

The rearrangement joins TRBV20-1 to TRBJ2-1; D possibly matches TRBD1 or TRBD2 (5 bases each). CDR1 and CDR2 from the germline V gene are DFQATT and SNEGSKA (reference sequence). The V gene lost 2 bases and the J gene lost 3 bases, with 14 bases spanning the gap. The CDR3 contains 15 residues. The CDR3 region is CSARLYGTSYNEQFF. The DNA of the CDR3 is TGCAGTGCTAGACTCTACGGGACCAGCTACAATGAGCAGTTCTTC.

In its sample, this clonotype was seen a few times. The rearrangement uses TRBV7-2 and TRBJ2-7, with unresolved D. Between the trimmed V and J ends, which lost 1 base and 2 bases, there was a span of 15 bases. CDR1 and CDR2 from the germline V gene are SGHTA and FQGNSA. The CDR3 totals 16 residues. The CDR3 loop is CASSLGLGPVPYEQYF. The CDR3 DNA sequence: TGTGCCAGCAGCTTAGGGCTCGGACCAGTTCCCTACGAGCAGTACTTC.

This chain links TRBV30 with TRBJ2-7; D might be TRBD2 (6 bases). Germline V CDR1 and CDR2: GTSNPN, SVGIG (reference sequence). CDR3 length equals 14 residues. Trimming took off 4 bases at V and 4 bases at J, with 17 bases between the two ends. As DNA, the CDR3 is TGTGCCTGGACTAGACCGGGACTCCTGTACGAGCAGTACTTC. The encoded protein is CAWTRPGLLYEQYF.

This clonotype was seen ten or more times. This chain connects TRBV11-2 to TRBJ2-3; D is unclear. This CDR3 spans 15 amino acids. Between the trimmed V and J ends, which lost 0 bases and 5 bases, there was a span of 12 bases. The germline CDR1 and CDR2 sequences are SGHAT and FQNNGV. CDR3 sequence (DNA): TGTGCCAGCAGCTTAGAATCAAGGTTGGGAGATACGCAGTATTTT. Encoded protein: CASSLESRLGDTQYF.

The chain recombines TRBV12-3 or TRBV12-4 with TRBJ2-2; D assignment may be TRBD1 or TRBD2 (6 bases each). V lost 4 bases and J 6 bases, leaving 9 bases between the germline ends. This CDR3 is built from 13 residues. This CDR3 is CASSSGASGELFF. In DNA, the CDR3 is TGTGCCAGCAGTTCGGGGGCGTCCGGGGAGCTGTTTTTT.

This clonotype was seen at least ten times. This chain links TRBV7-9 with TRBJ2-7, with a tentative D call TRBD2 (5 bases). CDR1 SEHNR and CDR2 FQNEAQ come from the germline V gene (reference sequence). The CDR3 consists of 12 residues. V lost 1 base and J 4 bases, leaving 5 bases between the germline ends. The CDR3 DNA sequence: TGTGCCAGCAGCTTAGAGCGGTACGAGCAGTACTTC. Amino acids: CASSLERYEQYF.

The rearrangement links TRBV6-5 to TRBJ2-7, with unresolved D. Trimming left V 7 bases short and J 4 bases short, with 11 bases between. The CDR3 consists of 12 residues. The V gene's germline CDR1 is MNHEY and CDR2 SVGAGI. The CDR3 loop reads CASIVGKYEQYF. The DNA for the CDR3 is TGTGCCAGCATAGTGGGGAAGTACGAGCAGTACTTC.

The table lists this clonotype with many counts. The CDR3 region has the DNA TGCGCCAGCAGCCCGAAGGCCAGCGGGTATTTTCCTTCTGGGGCCAACGTCCTGACTTTC. It specifies CASSPKASGYFPSGANVLTF. This chain connects TRBV4-3 to TRBJ2-6, with D possibly matching TRBD2 (6 bases). Germline CDR1 LGHNA, CDR2 YSLEER. CDR3 length: 20 residues. V lost 4 bases to trimming and J lost 1 base, with 23 bases between them.

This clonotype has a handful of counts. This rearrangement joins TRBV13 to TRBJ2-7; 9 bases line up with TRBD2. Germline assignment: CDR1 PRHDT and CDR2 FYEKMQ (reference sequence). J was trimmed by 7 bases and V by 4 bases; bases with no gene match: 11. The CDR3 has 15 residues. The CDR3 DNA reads TGTGCCAGCAGCTCGGGACTAGCTAGGGGTAGAGAGCAGTACTTC. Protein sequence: CASSSGLARGREQYF.

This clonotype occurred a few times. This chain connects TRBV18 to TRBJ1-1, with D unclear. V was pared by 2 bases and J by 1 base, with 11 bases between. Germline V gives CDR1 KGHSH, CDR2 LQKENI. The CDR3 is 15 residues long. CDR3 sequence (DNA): TGTGCCAGCTCACCAATCGGGAGTTGGAACACTGAAGCTTTCTTT. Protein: CASSPIGSWNTEAFF.

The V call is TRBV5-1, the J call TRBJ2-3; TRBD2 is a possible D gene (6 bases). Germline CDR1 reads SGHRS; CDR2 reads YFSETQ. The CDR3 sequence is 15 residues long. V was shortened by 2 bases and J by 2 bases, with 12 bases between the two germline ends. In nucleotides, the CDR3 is TGCGCCAGCAGCTTCCTGCGGGGTTTCACAGATACGCAGTATTTT. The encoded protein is CASSFLRGFTDTQYF.

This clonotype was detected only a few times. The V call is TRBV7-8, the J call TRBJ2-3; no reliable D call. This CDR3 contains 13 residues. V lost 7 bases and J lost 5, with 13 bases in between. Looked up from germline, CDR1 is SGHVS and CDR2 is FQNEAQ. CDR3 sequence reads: CASTLGSGDTQYF. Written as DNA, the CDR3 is TGTGCCAGCACCCTAGGGTCCGGAGATACGCAGTATTTT.

The CDR3 DNA is TGCAGCGCAGCGCTTGGAAACACCATATATTTT. Protein product: CSAALGNTIYF. The rearrangement links TRBV29-1 to TRBJ1-3; D gene ambiguous. The CDR3 spans 11 residues. V was pared by 7 bases and J by 3 bases, with 7 bases between. The V gene's germline CDR1 is SQVTM and CDR2 ANQGSEA.

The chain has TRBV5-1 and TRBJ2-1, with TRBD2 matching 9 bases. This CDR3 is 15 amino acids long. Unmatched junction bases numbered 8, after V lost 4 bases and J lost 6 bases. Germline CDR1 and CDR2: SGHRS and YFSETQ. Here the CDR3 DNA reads TGCGCCAGCAGCCCCCTTAGCGGGGGCTTCAATGAGCAGTTCTTC. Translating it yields CASSPLSGGFNEQFF.

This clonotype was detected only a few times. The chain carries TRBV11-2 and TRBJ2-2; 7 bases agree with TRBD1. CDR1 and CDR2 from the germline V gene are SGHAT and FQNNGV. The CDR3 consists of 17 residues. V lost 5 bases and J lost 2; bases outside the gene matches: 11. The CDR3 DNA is TGTGCCAGCAGCCACGCCCATAGACAGGGTAACACCGGGGAGCTGTTTTTT. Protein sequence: CASSHAHRQGNTGELFF.

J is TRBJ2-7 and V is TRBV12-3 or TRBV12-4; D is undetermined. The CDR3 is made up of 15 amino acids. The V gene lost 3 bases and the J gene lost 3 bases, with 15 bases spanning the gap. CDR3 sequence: CASSFGRRTFYEQYF. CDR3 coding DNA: TGTGCCAGCAGTTTTGGCAGGAGAACCTTCTACGAGCAGTACTTC.

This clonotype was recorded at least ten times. The CDR3 reads CASSYGWGGKSSYNEQFF. In DNA, the CDR3 is TGTGCCAGCAGTTACGGCTGGGGGGGGAAGAGCTCCTACAATGAGCAGTTCTTC. The chain employs TRBV6-5 and TRBJ2-1; 7 bases match TRBD2. V shed 2 bases, J shed 0 bases, and the junction held 10 bases outside the gene matches. The CDR3 length is 18 residues. The V gene's germline CDR1 is MNHEY and CDR2 SVGAGI.

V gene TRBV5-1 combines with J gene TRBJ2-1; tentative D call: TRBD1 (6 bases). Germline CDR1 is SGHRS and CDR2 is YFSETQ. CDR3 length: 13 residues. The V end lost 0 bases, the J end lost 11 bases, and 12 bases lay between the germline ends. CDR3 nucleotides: TGCGCCAGCAGCTTGGAGCAGGGGCTACAGCAGTTCTTC. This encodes CASSLEQGLQQFF.

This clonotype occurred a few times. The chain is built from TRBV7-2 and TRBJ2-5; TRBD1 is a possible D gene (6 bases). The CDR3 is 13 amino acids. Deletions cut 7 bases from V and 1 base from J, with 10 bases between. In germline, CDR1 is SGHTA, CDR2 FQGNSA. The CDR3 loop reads CASTQGIQETQYF. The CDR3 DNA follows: TGTGCCAGCACCCAGGGGATCCAAGAGACCCAGTACTTC.

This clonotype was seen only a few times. DNA for the CDR3: TGTGCCATCAGATACGGGACAGGGTTTGCCGGGGAGCTGTTTTTT. Translating gives CAIRYGTGFAGELFF. The chain recombines TRBV10-3 with TRBJ2-2; 9 bases map to TRBD1. This CDR3 is 15 amino acids long. With 6 bases clipped from V and 6 bases from J, the junction kept 8 bases outside the gene matches. CDR1 and CDR2 from the germline V gene are ENHRY and SYGVKD.

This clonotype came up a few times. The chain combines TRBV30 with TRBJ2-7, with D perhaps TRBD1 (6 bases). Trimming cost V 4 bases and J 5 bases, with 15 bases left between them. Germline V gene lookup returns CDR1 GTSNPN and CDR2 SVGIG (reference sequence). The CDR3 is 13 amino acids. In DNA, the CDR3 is TGTGCCTGGACCAGGGGAAAGGGGCACGAGCAGTACTTC. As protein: CAWTRGKGHEQYF.

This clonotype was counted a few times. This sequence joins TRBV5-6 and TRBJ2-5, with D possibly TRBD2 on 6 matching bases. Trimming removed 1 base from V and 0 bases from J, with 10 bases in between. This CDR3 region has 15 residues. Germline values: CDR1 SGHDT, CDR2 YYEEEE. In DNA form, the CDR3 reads TGTGCCAGCAGCTTGTCGGACTATGACCAAGAGACCCAGTACTTC. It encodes CASSLSDYDQETQYF. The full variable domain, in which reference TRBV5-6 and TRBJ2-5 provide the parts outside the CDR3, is DAGVTQSPTHLIKTRGQQVTLRCSPKSGHDTVSWYQQALGQGPQFIFQYYEEEERQRGNFPDRFSGHQFPNYSSELNVNALLLGDSALYLCASSLSDYDQETQYFGPGTRLLVL.

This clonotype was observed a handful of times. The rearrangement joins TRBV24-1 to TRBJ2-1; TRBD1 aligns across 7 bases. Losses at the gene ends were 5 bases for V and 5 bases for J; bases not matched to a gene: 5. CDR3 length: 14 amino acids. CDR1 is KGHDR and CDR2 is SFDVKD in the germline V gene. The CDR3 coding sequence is TGTGCCACCAGTGCTGGACAGGACAACAATGAGCAGTTCTTC. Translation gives CATSAGQDNNEQFF.